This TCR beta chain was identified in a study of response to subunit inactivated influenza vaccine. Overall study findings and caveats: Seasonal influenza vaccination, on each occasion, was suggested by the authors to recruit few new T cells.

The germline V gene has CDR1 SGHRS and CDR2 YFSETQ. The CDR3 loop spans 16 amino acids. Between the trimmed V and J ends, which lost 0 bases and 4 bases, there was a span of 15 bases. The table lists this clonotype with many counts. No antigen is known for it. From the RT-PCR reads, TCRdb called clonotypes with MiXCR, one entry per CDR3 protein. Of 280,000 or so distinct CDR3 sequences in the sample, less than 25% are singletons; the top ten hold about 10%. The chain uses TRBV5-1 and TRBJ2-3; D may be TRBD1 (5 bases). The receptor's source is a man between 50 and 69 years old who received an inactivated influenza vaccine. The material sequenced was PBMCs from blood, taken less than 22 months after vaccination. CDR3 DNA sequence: TGCGCCAGCAGCTTGGAGCTGGGCAGGGCCTCAGATACGCAGTATTTT. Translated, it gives CASSLELGRASDTQYF.